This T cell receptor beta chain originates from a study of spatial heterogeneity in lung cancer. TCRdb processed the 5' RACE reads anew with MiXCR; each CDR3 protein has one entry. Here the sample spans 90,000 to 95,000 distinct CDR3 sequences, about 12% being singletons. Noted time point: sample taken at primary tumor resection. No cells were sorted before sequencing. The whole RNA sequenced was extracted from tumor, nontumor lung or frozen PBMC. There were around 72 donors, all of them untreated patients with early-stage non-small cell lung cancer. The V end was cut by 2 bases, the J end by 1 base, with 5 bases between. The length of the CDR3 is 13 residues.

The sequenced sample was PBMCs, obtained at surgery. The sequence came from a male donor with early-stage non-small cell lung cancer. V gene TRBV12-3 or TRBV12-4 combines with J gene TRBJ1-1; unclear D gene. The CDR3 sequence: CASSLTANTEAFF. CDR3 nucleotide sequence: TGTGCCAGCAGTTTAACCGCGAACACTGAAGCTTTCTTT.